These 20 T cell receptor beta chains originate from one sample sequenced in a study of early T cells in non-severe SARS-CoV-2 infection. One entry per CDR3 protein results from TCRdb running MiXCR on the 5' RACE reads. This sample has 25,000 to 30,000 distinct CDR3 sequences, with 3.5% to 4.5% found just once. Sequencing input: whole blood. The source is an adult who was a healthcare worker with PCR-confirmed SARS-CoV-2 infection or an uninfected control (not recorded which).

This clonotype was counted many times. V and J are TRBV28 and TRBJ2-7; D tentatively fits TRBD1 or TRBD2 (5 bases each). The CDR3 loop spans 16 amino acids. V was cut by 7 bases and J by 4 bases, with 23 bases left in between. The germline V gene encodes CDR1 MDHEN and CDR2 SYDVKM. CDR3 residues: CASTVGWTLGTYEQYF. CDR3 in DNA: TGTGCCAGCACCGTAGGTTGGACACTAGGAACGTACGAGCAGTACTTC.

This clonotype was detected only a few times. The rearrangement joins TRBV6-1 to TRBJ2-5, with 7 bases identical to TRBD2. V was clipped by 6 bases and J by 4 bases; unmatched bases: 8. This CDR3 has 14 amino acids. Germline CDR1 reads MNHNS; CDR2 reads SASEGT. CDR3 sequence (DNA): TGTGCCAGCAGGGCTAGCGGCCCGGGAGAGACCCAGTACTTC. Translated, it gives CASRASGPGETQYF.

This clonotype has at least ten counts. The chain links TRBV20-1 to TRBJ1-2; D ambiguous. The CDR3 covers 13 residues. Germline lookup yields CDR1 DFQATT and CDR2 SNEGSKA (reference sequence). The V end lost 6 bases, the J end lost 3 bases, and 14 bases lay between the germline ends. The CDR3 region is CSARDDTYYGYTF. The CDR3 nucleotides read TGCAGTGCACGTGACGACACCTACTATGGCTACACCTTC.

At least ten counts were recorded for this clonotype. The V gene is TRBV5-4, the J gene TRBJ2-2; D possibly uses TRBD1 or TRBD2 (5 bases each). Germline V gene sequence: CDR1 SGHNT, CDR2 YYREEE (reference sequence). Trimming removed 4 bases from V and 0 bases from J, with 16 bases in between. The CDR3 runs 17 residues. CDR3 coding DNA: TGTGCCAGCAGCCCGGACTCCGGGACGACGAACACCGGGGAGCTGTTTTTT. This codes for CASSPDSGTTNTGELFF.

This sequence joins TRBV6-1 and TRBJ2-3; 8 bases agree with TRBD2. The V and J ends lost 2 bases and 0 bases, in that order; junction bases with no gene match: 4. Germline CDR1 MNHNS, CDR2 SASEGT. The CDR3 sequence is 16 residues long. Here the CDR3 reads CASSEYGGASTDTQYF. DNA of the CDR3: TGTGCCAGCAGTGAATACGGGGGGGCGAGCACAGATACGCAGTATTTT.

There are many counts of this clonotype. This chain joins TRBV2 and TRBJ2-2; 9 bases are a match to TRBD2. J gave up 0 bases and V 5 bases, and 1 base lay outside the gene matches. This CDR3 region has 15 residues. Germline V gene data show CDR1 as SNHLY and CDR2 as FYNNEI. The chain's CDR3 is CASSRGGANTGELFF. The CDR3, as DNA: TGTGCCAGCAGTCGCGGGGGGGCGAACACCGGGGAGCTGTTTTTT.

This clonotype has at least ten counts. The V call is TRBV5-5, the J call TRBJ1-1; the D is unclear. Deletions cut 1 base from V and 1 base from J, with 5 bases between. The CDR3 runs to 13 residues. CDR1 is SGHKS and CDR2 is YYEKEE in the germline V gene (reference sequence). This CDR3 reads CASSLQPNTEAFF. CDR3 coding DNA: TGTGCCAGCAGCTTGCAACCGAACACTGAAGCTTTCTTT.

This clonotype occurred many times. The J gene is TRBJ2-7, the V gene TRBV7-2; no clear D gene. This CDR3 region has 11 residues. Germline CDR1 and CDR2: SGHTA and FQGNSA. V lost 5 bases and J 0 bases, leaving 2 bases between the germline ends. The chain's CDR3 is CASSVSYEQYF. The CDR3 nucleotides are TGTGCCAGCAGCGTCTCCTACGAGCAGTACTTC.

This clonotype has at least ten counts. This chain joins TRBV12-2 and TRBJ1-5; the DNA was not used to check the table's D call, TRBD1. TRBV12-2 is a pseudogene locus. CDR3 length: 14 residues. This CDR3 reads CASRLAGGNQPQHF. CDR3 nucleotide sequence: TGTGCAAGTCGCTTAGCAGGGGGCAATCAGCCCCAGCATTTT.

This clonotype was counted at least ten times. An end of the junction does not agree with germline; a read error may underlie this. This sequence joins TRBV24-1 and TRBJ2-1; possibly TRBD1 for D (6 bases). Germline CDR1 KGHDR, CDR2 SFDVKD. The CDR3 is 15 amino acids. The CDR3: CATSDSGGRYNEQFF. The CDR3 bases are TGTGCCACCAGCGATTCTGGGGGCCGGTACAATGAGCAGTTCTTC.

This clonotype occurred a few times. This sequence joins TRBV28 and TRBJ2-7; a possible D gene is TRBD2 (5 bases). Germline loops: CDR1 MDHEN, CDR2 SYDVKM. V was cut by 1 base and J by 0 bases, with 10 bases left in between. The CDR3 extends over 15 amino acids. The CDR3 sequence is CASSLSPTSSYEQYF. The CDR3 DNA reads TGTGCCAGCAGTTTATCCCCTACTAGCTCCTACGAGCAGTACTTC.

CDR3 protein: CSASVDTPYEQYF. In nucleotides, the CDR3 is TGCAGTGCTAGCGTGGACACCCCCTACGAGCAGTACTTC. The chain uses TRBV20-1 and TRBJ2-7, with D possibly being TRBD1 (5 bases). The CDR3 has 13 amino acids. The germline gives CDR1 DFQATT, CDR2 SNEGSKA (reference sequence). V shed 3 bases and J shed 2 bases, with 11 bases lying between them.

The table lists this clonotype with many counts. The CDR3 DNA sequence: TGTGCCAGCAGCTTAGGACAGGGGCTATACGAGCAGTACTTC. Translating gives CASSLGQGLYEQYF. V usage is TRBV7-2 and J usage is TRBJ2-7, with 8 bases fitting TRBD1. The CDR3 loop spans 14 amino acids. J lost 4 bases, V lost 1 base, and 3 bases had no gene match. CDR1 SGHTA and CDR2 FQGNSA come from the germline V gene.

In its sample, this clonotype was seen many times. The genes are TRBV12-3 or TRBV12-4 and TRBJ2-3; D is uncertain. Trimming removed 1 base from V and 0 bases from J, with 11 bases in between. CDR3 length: 16 residues. The CDR3 is CASSLVARVSTDTQYF. The CDR3 DNA reads as TGTGCCAGCAGTTTAGTTGCCCGAGTTAGCACAGATACGCAGTATTTT.

This clonotype was counted at least ten times. The chain joins TRBV30 to TRBJ2-3, with D uncertain. The CDR3 loop spans 14 amino acids. CDR1 and CDR2 from the germline V gene are GTSNPN and SVGIG (reference sequence). The V end was cut by 3 bases, the J end by 6 bases, with 16 bases between. CDR3 protein: CAWSPRVPPDTQYF. The CDR3 coding sequence is TGTGCCTGGAGCCCCCGGGTCCCGCCCGATACGCAGTATTTT.

This clonotype has just a few counts. The chain joins TRBV5-6 to TRBJ2-3; no clear D. Germline loops: CDR1 SGHDT, CDR2 YYEEEE. The length of the CDR3 is 17 residues. V lost 0 bases and J 0 bases, leaving 14 bases between the germline ends. CDR3 amino acids: CASSLAPAVRSTDTQYF. The CDR3 DNA follows: TGTGCCAGCAGCTTGGCCCCCGCGGTTCGGAGCACAGATACGCAGTATTTT.

This clonotype was found many times. The V call is TRBV28, the J call TRBJ2-3; unclear D gene. Germline V gene lookup returns CDR1 MDHEN and CDR2 SYDVKM. CDR3 length: 14 amino acids. V was cut by 4 bases and J by 4 bases, with 12 bases left in between. This CDR3 reads CASSSDVRADTQYF. The CDR3 coding sequence is TGTGCCAGCAGTTCCGATGTGCGCGCAGATACGCAGTATTTT.

The chain couples TRBV28 to TRBJ2-1, with TRBD2 identical over 13 bases. This CDR3 has 16 residues. CDR1 and CDR2 from the germline V gene are MDHEN and SYDVKM. V lost 5 bases and J lost 10; bases outside the gene matches: 11. The CDR3 DNA reads TGTGCCAGCAGTATCACTAGCGGGGGGGTAGGAGTCGAGCAGTTCTTC. Its translation: CASSITSGGVGVEQFF.

By sample fraction, this clonotype is medium-sized. The rearrangement joins TRBV12-3 or TRBV12-4 to TRBJ2-1, with D possibly being TRBD2 (5 bases). The length of the CDR3 is 13 residues. Trimming took 0 bases from V and 12 from J, leaving 12 bases between them. Here the CDR3 DNA reads TGTGCCAGCAGTTTAGCGGAGGCTAGCAGGCAGTTCTTC. Translated, it gives CASSLAEASRQFF.

At least ten counts were recorded for this clonotype. The chain carries TRBV12-3 or TRBV12-4 and TRBJ1-4, with D possibly being TRBD1 (5 bases). The CDR3 spans 15 residues. Trimming removed 3 bases from V and 3 bases from J, with 11 bases in between. CDR3 coding DNA: TGTGCCAGCAGTTTGCTACGGGACGCTAATGAAAAACTGTTTTTT. Protein sequence: CASSLLRDANEKLFF.